The following is a T cell receptor (beta chain) sequence with its context. The data were obtained in a study of technical replicates of blood from a handful of donors. This CDR3 has 13 residues. After removal of 6 bases from V and 3 bases from J, the junction contained 4 bases not matched to a gene. Germline assignment: CDR1 MDHEN and CDR2 SYDVKM. The repertoire was sequenced with immunoSEQ multiplex PCR; TCRdb's copy has only in-frame clones and lacks some. The sample lists about 61,000 clones; around 97% were seen once. This sequence was found in a human donor in good health. Sequencing input: T cells isolated from PBMCs. This chain uses TRBV28 with TRBJ2-7; the match to TRBD1 covers 8 bases. CDR3 residues: CASRKQGVYEQYF. The CDR3 DNA follows: TGTGCCAGCAGAAAACAGGGGGTCTACGAGCAGTACTTC.